The source of this T cell receptor beta chain is a study of radiation and T cells in renal cell carcinoma. Using immunoSEQ multiplex PCR, the repertoire was profiled, and TCRdb retains in-frame clones only, with some absent. In the table there are roughly 75,000 clones, around 76% of which are singletons. This clone was observed a single time. V was pared by 1 base and J by 3 bases, with 7 bases between. The CDR3 loop spans 13 amino acids. Germline assignment: CDR1 LNHDA and CDR2 SQIVND (reference sequence). Time point here: blood 2 weeks post-SBRT. Documented treatment: 15 Gy SBRT to primary tumor, nephrectomy 4 weeks later.

The clonotype comes from a man aged 55 to 70 with renal cell carcinoma. V and J are TRBV19 and TRBJ2-7; no clear D. The input for sequencing was blood, taken from a patient whose treatment included radiotherapy and nephrectomy. This CDR3 reads CASSIGPHYEQYF. The CDR3 DNA follows: TGTGCCAGTAGTATAGGACCTCACTACGAGCAGTACTTC.